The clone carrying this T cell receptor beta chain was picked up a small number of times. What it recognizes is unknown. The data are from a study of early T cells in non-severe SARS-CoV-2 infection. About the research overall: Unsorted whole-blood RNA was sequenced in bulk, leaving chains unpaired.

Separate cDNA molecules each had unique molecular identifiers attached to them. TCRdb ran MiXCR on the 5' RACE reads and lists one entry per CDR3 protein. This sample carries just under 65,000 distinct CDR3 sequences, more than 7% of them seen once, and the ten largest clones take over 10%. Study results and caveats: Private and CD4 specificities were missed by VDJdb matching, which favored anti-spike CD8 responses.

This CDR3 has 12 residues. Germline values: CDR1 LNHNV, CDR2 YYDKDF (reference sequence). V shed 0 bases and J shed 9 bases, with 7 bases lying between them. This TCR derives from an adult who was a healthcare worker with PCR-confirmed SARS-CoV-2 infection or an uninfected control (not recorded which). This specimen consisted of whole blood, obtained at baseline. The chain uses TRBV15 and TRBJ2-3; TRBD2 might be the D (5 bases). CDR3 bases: TGTGCCACCAGCAGAGATACGGGGACGCAGTATTTT. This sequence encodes CATSRDTGTQYF. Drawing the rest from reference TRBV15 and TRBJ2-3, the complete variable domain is DAMVIQNPRYQVTQFGKPVTLSCSQTLNHNVMYWYQQKSSQAPKLLFHYYDKDFNNEADTPDNFQSRRPNTSFCFLDIRSPGLGDTAMYLCATSRDTGTQYFGPGTRLTVL.